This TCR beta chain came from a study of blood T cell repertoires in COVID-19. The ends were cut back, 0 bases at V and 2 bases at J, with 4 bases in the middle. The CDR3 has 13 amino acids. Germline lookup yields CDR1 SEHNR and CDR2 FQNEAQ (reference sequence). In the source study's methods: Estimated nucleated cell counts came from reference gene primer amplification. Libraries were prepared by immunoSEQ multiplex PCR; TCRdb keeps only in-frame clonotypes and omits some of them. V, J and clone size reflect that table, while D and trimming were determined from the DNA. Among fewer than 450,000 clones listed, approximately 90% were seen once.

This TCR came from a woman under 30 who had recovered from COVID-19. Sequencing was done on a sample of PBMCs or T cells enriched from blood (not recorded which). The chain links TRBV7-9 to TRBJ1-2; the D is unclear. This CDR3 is CASSLASNYGYTF. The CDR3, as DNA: TGTGCCAGCAGCTTAGCCTCCAACTATGGCTACACCTTC.